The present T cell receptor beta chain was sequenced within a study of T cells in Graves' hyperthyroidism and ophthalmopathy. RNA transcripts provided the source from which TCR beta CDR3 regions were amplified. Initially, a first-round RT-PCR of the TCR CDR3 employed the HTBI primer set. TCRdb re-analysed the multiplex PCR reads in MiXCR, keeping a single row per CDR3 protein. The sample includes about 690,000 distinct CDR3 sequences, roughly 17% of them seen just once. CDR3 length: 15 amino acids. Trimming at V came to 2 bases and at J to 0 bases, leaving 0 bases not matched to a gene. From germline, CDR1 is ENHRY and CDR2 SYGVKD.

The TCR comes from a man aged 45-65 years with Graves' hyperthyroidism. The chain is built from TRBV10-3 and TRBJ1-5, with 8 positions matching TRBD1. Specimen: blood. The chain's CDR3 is CAISETGGSNQPQHF. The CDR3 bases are TGTGCCATCAGTGAGACAGGGGGTAGCAATCAGCCCCAGCATTTT.